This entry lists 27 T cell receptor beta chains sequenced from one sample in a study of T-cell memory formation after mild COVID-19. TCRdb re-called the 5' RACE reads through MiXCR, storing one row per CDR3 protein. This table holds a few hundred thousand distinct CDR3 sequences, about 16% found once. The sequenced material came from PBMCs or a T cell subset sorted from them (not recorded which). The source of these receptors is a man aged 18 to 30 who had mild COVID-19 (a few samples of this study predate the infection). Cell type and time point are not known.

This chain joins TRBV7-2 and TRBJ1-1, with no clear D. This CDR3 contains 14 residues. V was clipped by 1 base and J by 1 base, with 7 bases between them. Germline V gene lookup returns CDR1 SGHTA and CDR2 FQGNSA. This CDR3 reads CASSLVAKNTEAFF. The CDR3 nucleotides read TGTGCCAGCAGCTTAGTCGCAAAGAACACTGAAGCTTTCTTT.

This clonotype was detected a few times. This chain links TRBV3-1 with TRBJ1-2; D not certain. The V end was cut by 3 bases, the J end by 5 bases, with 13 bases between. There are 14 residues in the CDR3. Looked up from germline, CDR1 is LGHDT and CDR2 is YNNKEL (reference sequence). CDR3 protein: CASSHRGIAYGYTF. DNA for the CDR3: TGTGCCAGCAGCCATCGAGGCATCGCATATGGCTACACCTTC.

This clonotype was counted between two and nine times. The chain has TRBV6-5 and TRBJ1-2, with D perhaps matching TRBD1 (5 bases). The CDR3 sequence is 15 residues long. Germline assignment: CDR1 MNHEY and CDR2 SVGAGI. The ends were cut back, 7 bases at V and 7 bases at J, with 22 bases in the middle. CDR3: CASTQGGEGFGGYTF. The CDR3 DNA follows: TGTGCCAGCACCCAAGGAGGGGAGGGTTTCGGTGGCTACACCTTC.

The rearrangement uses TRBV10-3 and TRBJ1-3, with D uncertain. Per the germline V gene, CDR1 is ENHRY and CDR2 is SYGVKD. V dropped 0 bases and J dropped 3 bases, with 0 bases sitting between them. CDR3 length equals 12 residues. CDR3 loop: CAISESGNTIYF. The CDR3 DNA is TGTGCCATCAGTGAGTCTGGAAACACCATATATTTT.

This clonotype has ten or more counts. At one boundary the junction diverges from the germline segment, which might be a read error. CDR3: CASSTSDSTDTQYF. CDR3 nucleotides: TGCGCCAGCAGTACCTCGGACAGCACTGATACGCAGTATTTT. The chain combines TRBV5-1 with TRBJ2-3; a possible D gene is TRBD1 (6 bases). There are 14 residues in the CDR3. CDR1 is SGHRS, CDR2 YFSETQ, per germline. The full variable domain, its missing parts supplied by reference TRBV5-1 and TRBJ2-3, is KAGVTQTPRYLIKTRGQQVTLSCSPISGHRSVSWYQQTPGQGLQFLFEYFSETQRNKGNFPGRFSGRQFSNSRSEMNVSTLELGDSALYLCASSTSDSTDTQYFGPGTRLTVL.

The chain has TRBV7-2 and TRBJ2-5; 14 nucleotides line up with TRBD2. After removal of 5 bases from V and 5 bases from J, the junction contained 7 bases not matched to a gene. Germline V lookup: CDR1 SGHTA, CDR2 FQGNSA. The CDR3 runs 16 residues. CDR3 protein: CASSPGLAGGMETQYF. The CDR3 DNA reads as TGTGCCAGCAGCCCAGGACTAGCGGGGGGCATGGAGACCCAGTACTTC. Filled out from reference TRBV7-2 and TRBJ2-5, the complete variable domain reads GAGVSQSPSNKVTEKGKDVELRCDPISGHTALYWYRQSLGQGLEFLIYFQGNSAPDKSGLPSDRFSAERTGGSVSTLTIQRTQQEDSAVYLCASSPGLAGGMETQYFGPGTRLLVL.

CDR3 in DNA: TGTGCCTGGACGCTTAGCGCTTCCTACGAGCAGTACTTC. This translates into CAWTLSASYEQYF. This rearrangement joins TRBV30 to TRBJ2-7; D is perhaps TRBD2 (5 bases). The CDR3 covers 13 residues. Germline CDR1 GTSNPN, CDR2 SVGIG (reference sequence). V shed 4 bases and J shed 1 base, with 11 bases lying between them.

The CDR3 is CSLKQGAGQPQHF. Here the CDR3 DNA reads TGCAGTCTAAAACAGGGGGCAGGGCAGCCCCAGCATTTT. The chain links TRBV20-1 to TRBJ1-5; 9 positions match TRBD1. The CDR3 runs to 13 residues. V shed 8 bases and J 7 bases; nucleotides not matched to a gene: 9. Germline CDR1 reads DFQATT; CDR2 reads SNEGSKA (reference sequence).

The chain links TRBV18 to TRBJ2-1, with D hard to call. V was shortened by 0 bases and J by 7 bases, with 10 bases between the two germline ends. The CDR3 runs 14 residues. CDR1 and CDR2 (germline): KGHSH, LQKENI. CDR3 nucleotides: TGTGCCAGCTCACCACCCCGAAAGGGAAATGAGCAGTTCTTC. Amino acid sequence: CASSPPRKGNEQFF.

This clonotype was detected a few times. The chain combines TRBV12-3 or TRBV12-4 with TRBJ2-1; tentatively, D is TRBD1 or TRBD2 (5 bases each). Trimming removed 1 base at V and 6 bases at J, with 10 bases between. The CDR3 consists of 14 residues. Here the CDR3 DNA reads TGTGCCAGCAGTTTAGTATCCGGGGCCAATGAGCAGTTCTTC. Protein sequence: CASSLVSGANEQFF.

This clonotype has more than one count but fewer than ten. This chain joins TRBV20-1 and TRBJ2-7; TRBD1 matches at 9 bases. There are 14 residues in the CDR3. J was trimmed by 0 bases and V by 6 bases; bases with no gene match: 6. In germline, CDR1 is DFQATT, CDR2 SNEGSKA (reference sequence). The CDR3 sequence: CSASGTGSSYEQYF. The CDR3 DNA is TGCAGTGCCTCCGGGACAGGGAGCTCCTACGAGCAGTACTTC.

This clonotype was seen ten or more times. CDR3: CASSLAVHSTDTQYF. CDR3 bases: TGTGCCAGCAGTTTAGCGGTACATAGCACAGATACGCAGTATTTT. This chain joins TRBV12-3 or TRBV12-4 and TRBJ2-3; D is unresolved. CDR3 length equals 15 residues. Deletions cut 0 bases from V and 0 bases from J, with 7 bases between.

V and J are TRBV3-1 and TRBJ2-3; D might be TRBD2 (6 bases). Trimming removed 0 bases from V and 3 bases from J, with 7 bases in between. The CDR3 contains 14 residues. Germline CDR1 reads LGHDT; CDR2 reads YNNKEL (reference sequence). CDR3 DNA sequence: TGTGCCAGCAGCCAAGATGGGAGGACAGATACGCAGTATTTT. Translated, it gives CASSQDGRTDTQYF.

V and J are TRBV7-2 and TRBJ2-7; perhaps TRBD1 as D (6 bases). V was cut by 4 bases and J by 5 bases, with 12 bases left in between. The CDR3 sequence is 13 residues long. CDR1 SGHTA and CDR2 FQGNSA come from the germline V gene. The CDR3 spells CASSSSGDHEQYF. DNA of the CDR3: TGTGCCAGCAGCTCCTCAGGGGATCACGAGCAGTACTTC.

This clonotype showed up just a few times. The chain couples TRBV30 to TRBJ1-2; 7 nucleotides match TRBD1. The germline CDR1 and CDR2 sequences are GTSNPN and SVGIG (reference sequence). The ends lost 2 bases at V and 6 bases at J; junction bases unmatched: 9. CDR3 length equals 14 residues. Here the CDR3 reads CAWSRVRQGHGYTF. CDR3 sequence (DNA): TGTGCCTGGAGTAGGGTTCGACAGGGCCATGGCTACACCTTC.

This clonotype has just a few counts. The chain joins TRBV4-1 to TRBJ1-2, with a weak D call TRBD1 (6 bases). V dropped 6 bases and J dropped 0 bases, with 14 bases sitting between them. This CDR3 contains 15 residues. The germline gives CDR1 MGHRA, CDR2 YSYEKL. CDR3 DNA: TGCGCCAGCAGTGACACCGGGACATCTAACTATGGCTACACCTTC. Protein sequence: CASSDTGTSNYGYTF.

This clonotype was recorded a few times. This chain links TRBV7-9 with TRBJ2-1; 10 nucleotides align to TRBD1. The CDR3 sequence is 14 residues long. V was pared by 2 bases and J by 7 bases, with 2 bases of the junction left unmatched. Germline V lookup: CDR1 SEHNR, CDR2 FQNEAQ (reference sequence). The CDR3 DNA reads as TGTGCCAGCAGCTTAAGGACAGGGGGGAATGAGCAGTTCTTC. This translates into CASSLRTGGNEQFF.

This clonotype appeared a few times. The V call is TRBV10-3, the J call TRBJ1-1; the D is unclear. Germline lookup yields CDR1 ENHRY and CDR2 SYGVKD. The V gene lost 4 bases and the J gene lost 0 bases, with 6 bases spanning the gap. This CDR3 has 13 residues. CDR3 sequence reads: CAISVRVNTEAFF. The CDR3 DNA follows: TGTGCCATCAGTGTACGGGTGAACACTGAAGCTTTCTTT.

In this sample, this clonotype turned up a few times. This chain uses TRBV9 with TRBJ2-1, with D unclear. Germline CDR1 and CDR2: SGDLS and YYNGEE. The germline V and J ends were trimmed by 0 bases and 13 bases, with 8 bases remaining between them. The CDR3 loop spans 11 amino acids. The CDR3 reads CASSVGQRQFF. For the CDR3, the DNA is TGTGCCAGCAGCGTAGGCCAGAGACAGTTCTTC.

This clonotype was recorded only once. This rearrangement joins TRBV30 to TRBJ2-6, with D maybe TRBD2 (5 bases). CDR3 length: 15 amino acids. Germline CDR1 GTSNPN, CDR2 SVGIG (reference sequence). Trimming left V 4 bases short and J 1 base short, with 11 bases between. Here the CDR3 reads CAWTRTLSGANVLTF. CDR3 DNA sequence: TGTGCCTGGACCCGGACTCTTTCTGGGGCCAACGTCCTGACTTTC.

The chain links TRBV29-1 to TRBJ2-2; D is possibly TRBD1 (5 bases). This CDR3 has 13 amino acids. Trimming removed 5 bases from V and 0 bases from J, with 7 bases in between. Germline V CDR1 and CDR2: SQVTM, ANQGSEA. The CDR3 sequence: CSVHRTNTGELFF. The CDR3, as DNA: TGCAGCGTTCACAGGACGAACACCGGGGAGCTGTTTTTT.

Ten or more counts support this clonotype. The CDR3 region is CASSRNSGSADTQYF. Written as DNA, the CDR3 is TGTGCCAGCAGCCGAAATAGCGGGAGCGCAGATACGCAGTATTTT. The chain couples TRBV7-2 to TRBJ2-3; 9 nucleotides align to TRBD2. V lost 5 bases to trimming and J lost 4 bases; unmatched junction nucleotides: 7. CDR3 length equals 15 residues. Looked up from germline, CDR1 is SGHTA and CDR2 is FQGNSA. The variable domain in full, completed from reference TRBV7-2 and TRBJ2-3, reads GAGVSQSPSNKVTEKGKDVELRCDPISGHTALYWYRQSLGQGLEFLIYFQGNSAPDKSGLPSDRFSAERTGGSVSTLTIQRTQQEDSAVYLCASSRNSGSADTQYFGPGTRLTVL.

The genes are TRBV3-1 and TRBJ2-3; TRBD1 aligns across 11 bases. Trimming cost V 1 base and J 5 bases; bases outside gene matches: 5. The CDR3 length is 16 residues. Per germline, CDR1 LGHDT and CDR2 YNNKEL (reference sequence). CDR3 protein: CASSQGWDRGGDTQYF. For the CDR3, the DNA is TGTGCCAGCAGCCAAGGCTGGGACAGGGGGGGAGATACGCAGTATTTT.

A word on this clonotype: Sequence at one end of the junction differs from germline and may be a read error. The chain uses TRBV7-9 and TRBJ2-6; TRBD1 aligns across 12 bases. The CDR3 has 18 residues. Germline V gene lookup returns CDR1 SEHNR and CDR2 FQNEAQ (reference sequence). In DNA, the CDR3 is TGTGCCAGCAGCTCAGGGACAGGGGGCATGTCTGGGACCAACGTCCTGACTTTC. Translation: CASSSGTGGMSGTNVLTF. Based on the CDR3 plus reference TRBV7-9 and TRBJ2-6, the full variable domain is DTGVSQNPRHKITKRGQNVTFRCDPISEHNRLYWYRQTLGQGPEFLTYFQNEAQLEKSRLLSDRFSAERPKGSFSTLEIQRTEQGDSAMYLCASSSGTGGMSGTNVLTFGAGSRLTVL.

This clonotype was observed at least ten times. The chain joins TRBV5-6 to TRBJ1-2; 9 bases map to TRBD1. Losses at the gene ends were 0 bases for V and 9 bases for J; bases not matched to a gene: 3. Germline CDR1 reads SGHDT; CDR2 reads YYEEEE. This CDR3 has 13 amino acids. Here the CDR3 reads CASSLDRGQSYTF. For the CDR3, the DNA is TGTGCCAGCAGCTTGGACAGGGGGCAAAGCTACACCTTC.

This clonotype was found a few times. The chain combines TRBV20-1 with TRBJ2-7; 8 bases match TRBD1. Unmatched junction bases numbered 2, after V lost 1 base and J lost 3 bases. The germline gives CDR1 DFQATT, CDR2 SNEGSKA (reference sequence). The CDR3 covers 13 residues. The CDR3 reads CSARGTGRYEQYV. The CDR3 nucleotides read TGCAGTGCTAGAGGGACAGGGCGCTACGAGCAGTACGTC.

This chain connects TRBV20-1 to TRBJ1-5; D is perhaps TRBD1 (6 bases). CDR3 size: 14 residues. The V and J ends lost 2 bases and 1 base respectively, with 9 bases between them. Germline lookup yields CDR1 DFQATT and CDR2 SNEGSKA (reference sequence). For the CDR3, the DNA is TGCAGTGCTAGAAAGGGGGACAGCAATCAGCCCCAGCATTTT. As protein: CSARKGDSNQPQHF.